One sample yielded the 30 T cell receptor beta chains listed below, sequenced in a study of OX40 agonist ivuxolimab in advanced cancers. TCRdb's table, derived via immunoSEQ multiplex PCR, lists solely in-frame clones and lacks some. Seen here are about 30,000 clones, roughly 71% observed once, and the top ten hold over 10%. The input for sequencing was CD4+ or CD8+ T cells sorted from blood, taken in a trial of the OX40 agonist ivuxolimab. The receptors come from an adult with an advanced solid tumor such as melanoma, head and neck, liver or kidney cancer.

The V and J genes are TRBV6-1 and TRBJ2-4; weak D call: TRBD1 (5 bases). Germline V gene lookup returns CDR1 MNHNS and CDR2 SASEGT. Trimming took off 2 bases at V and 9 bases at J, with 14 bases between the two ends. This CDR3 is 14 amino acids long. The CDR3 DNA is TGTGCCAGCAGTGAAAAGGCAGGGAATGGCATTCAGTACTTC. Encoded protein: CASSEKAGNGIQYF.

This clone was found a few times. In DNA form, the CDR3 reads TGTGCCAGCAGCTTTCGAAACACCGGGGAGCTGTTTTTT. It is translated as CASSFRNTGELFF. The chain joins TRBV7-9 to TRBJ2-2, with D unresolved. In germline, CDR1 is SEHNR, CDR2 FQNEAQ (reference sequence). Trimming took off 3 bases at V and 2 bases at J, with 4 bases between the two ends. This CDR3 spans 13 amino acids.

This clone was detected only once. The chain is built from TRBV29-1 and TRBJ2-6, with D perhaps TRBD1 or TRBD2 (5 bases each). Germline CDR1 and CDR2: SQVTM and ANQGSEA. Deletions cut 1 base from V and 0 bases from J, with 7 bases between. There are 15 residues in the CDR3. CDR3 nucleotides: TGCAGCGTTGAAGCAGGGAGCTCTGGGGCCAACGTCCTGACTTTC. Its protein product is CSVEAGSSGANVLTF.

This chain links TRBV27 with TRBJ2-5; 10 bases map to TRBD2. Germline CDR1 MNHEY, CDR2 SMNVEV (reference sequence). The CDR3 length is 15 residues. V lost 7 bases to trimming and J lost 0 bases; unmatched junction nucleotides: 5. The CDR3 sequence: CASNTSGVNQETQYF. CDR3 DNA sequence: TGTGCCAGCAACACTAGCGGGGTCAACCAAGAGACCCAGTACTTC.

Written as DNA, the CDR3 is TGTGCCAGCAGCGCCGAAGGGACGTACACTGAAGCTTTCTTT. Its protein is CASSAEGTYTEAFF. The chain combines TRBV9 with TRBJ1-1, with D perhaps matching TRBD1 (5 bases). Germline CDR1 reads SGDLS; CDR2 reads YYNGEE. The CDR3 extends over 14 amino acids. V gave up 3 bases and J gave up 3 bases, with 12 bases separating them.

This chain joins TRBV15 and TRBJ1-2; 9 nucleotides align to TRBD1. This CDR3 has 13 amino acids. With V trimmed by 10 bases and J by 3 bases, 6 bases remained unmatched. Germline assignment: CDR1 LNHNV and CDR2 YYDKDF (reference sequence). The CDR3 coding sequence is TGTGCCAGCACACAGGGGGCTCACTATGGCTACACCTTC. It translates to CASTQGAHYGYTF.

This clone came up a few times. The chain has TRBV10-3 and TRBJ1-2, with 8 nucleotides matching TRBD1. Germline assignment: CDR1 ENHRY and CDR2 SYGVKD. This CDR3 has 12 residues. V shed 7 bases and J 7 bases; nucleotides not matched to a gene: 5. In nucleotides, the CDR3 is TGTGCCATCACCCAGGGGGCCGGTGGCTACACCTTC. This encodes CAITQGAGGYTF.

This clone was detected ten times or more. The chain employs TRBV7-8 and TRBJ1-5; D is unclear. Germline assignment: CDR1 SGHVS and CDR2 FQNEAQ. Trimming removed 1 base at V and 2 bases at J, with 12 bases between. The CDR3 has 16 residues. CDR3 sequence: CASSLVGLSGNQPQHF. The CDR3, as DNA: TGTGCCAGCAGCTTAGTTGGCCTGAGCGGCAATCAGCCCCAGCATTTT.

The genes are TRBV10-2 and TRBJ1-1, with TRBD1 identical over 7 bases. The CDR3 has 15 amino acids. V lost 6 bases to trimming and J lost 1 base; unmatched junction nucleotides: 8. Per the germline V gene, CDR1 is WSHSY and CDR2 is SAAADI. CDR3 sequence reads: CASRRGPNGNTEAFF. CDR3 in DNA: TGCGCCAGCAGGAGGGGGCCCAACGGGAACACTGAAGCTTTCTTT.

This chain joins TRBV10-3 and TRBJ1-1; D uncertain. The CDR3 sequence is 14 residues long. Deletions cut 8 bases from V and 5 bases from J, with 18 bases between. Germline CDR1 reads ENHRY; CDR2 reads SYGVKD. The CDR3 region has the DNA TGTGCCATCGGGAGTCGAATGGGCGGGACTGAAGCTTTCTTT. It codes for CAIGSRMGGTEAFF.

V gene TRBV6-6 combines with J gene TRBJ2-7; D uncertain. There are 8 residues in the CDR3. Germline CDR1 reads MNHNY; CDR2 reads SVGAGI (reference sequence). The DNA of the CDR3 is TGTGCCAGCAGCCCTCCTGGAGTC. This gives the protein CASSPPGV.

This clone was recorded only once. CDR3 sequence: CASSIEGAAEQFF. The CDR3, as DNA: TGTGCCAGTAGTATAGAAGGGGCGGCTGAGCAGTTCTTC. The V gene is TRBV19, the J gene TRBJ2-1; a weak D match, TRBD1 (5 bases). The CDR3 totals 13 residues. Trimming stripped 0 bases from V and 9 bases from J, with 9 bases between. The germline V gene encodes CDR1 LNHDA and CDR2 SQIVND (reference sequence).

The V gene is TRBV9, the J gene TRBJ2-2, with TRBD2 matching over 8 bases. This CDR3 comprises 17 residues. Germline trimming cut 0 bases from V and 8 bases from J; bases unmatched to any gene: 12. CDR1 is SGDLS and CDR2 is YYNGEE in the germline V gene. The CDR3 DNA reads TGTGCCAGCAGCGTAGATCCAAGAGCGGGGGCTTCTGGGGAGCTGTTTTTT. This translates into CASSVDPRAGASGELFF.

The genes are TRBV5-1 and TRBJ2-1; 11 bases are a match to TRBD2. In germline, CDR1 is SGHRS, CDR2 YFSETQ. Trimming cost V 3 bases and J 7 bases; bases outside gene matches: 6. CDR3 length equals 15 residues. DNA for the CDR3: TGCGCCAGCAGCTCCGGGACTAGCGGACTTAATGAGCAGTTCTTC. Its protein is CASSSGTSGLNEQFF.

The table lists this clone with a few counts. The rearrangement links TRBV7-2 to TRBJ2-5; D is uncertain. The V end lost 3 bases, the J end lost 5 bases, and 4 bases lay between the germline ends. The V gene's germline CDR1 is SGHTA and CDR2 FQGNSA. The CDR3 covers 11 residues. The DNA of the CDR3 is TGTGCCAGCAGCTTTTGGGAGACCCAGTACTTC. Translation gives CASSFWETQYF.

The chain couples TRBV21-1 to TRBJ2-5; the table's D call, TRBD1, was not checked against the DNA. The J call may be incorrect, as the DNA end agrees better with TRBJ2-7. TRBV21-1 is a pseudogene. CDR3 size: 15 residues. CDR3 sequence reads: CASSKEINRVYEQYF. In DNA, the CDR3 is TGTGCCAGCAGCAAAGAGATAAACAGAGTCTACGAGCAGTACTTC.

This chain links TRBV5-8 with TRBJ2-3; D is perhaps TRBD1 or TRBD2 (5 bases each). Looked up from germline, CDR1 is SGHTS and CDR2 is YDEGEE. There are 16 residues in the CDR3. V gave up 5 bases and J gave up 1 base, with 17 bases separating them. The CDR3 DNA reads as TGTGCCAGCAGTTCCGGGGCAGGGCTTGGCACAGATACGCAGTATTTT. Protein: CASSSGAGLGTDTQYF.

The chain links TRBV15 to TRBJ2-1, with 7 bases matching TRBD2. The CDR3 is made up of 16 amino acids. V shed 6 bases and J 4 bases; nucleotides not matched to a gene: 12. The V gene's germline CDR1 is LNHNV and CDR2 YYDKDF (reference sequence). The CDR3 DNA is TGTGCCACCAGTGGGGGAGGGCTAGCGGCGTACAATGAGCAGTTCTTC. Translated, it gives CATSGGGLAAYNEQFF.

The chain combines TRBV7-9 with TRBJ1-6, with 7 bases identical to TRBD1. The CDR3 length is 16 residues. Trimming cost V 1 base and J 0 bases; bases outside gene matches: 0. CDR1 SEHNR and CDR2 FQNEAQ come from the germline V gene (reference sequence). The CDR3 coding sequence is TGTGCCAGCAGCTTAGGACAGGGCTCCTATAATTCACCCCTCCACTTT. This sequence encodes CASSLGQGSYNSPLHF.

The chain has TRBV2 and TRBJ2-7; D is uncertain. The length of the CDR3 is 11 residues. Trimming stripped 3 bases from V and 5 bases from J, with 5 bases between. Germline CDR1 is SNHLY and CDR2 is FYNNEI. This chain's CDR3 is CASSEVDEQYV. CDR3 nucleotides: TGTGCCAGCAGTGAGGTAGACGAGCAGTACGTC.

This rearrangement joins TRBV15 to TRBJ1-1, with D possibly being TRBD1 (5 bases). The CDR3 runs 15 residues. Germline CDR1 is LNHNV and CDR2 is YYDKDF (reference sequence). Trimming took off 0 bases at V and 4 bases at J, with 12 bases between the two ends. The CDR3 is CATSRDPEGTTEAFF. CDR3 coding DNA: TGTGCCACCAGCAGAGATCCGGAAGGGACCACTGAAGCTTTCTTT.

Only a few counts were recorded for this clone. This chain links TRBV7-2 with TRBJ2-6; tentatively, D is TRBD1 (6 bases). This CDR3 has 15 amino acids. From germline, CDR1 is SGHTA and CDR2 FQGNSA. Trimming cost V 1 base and J 5 bases, with 9 bases left between them. The CDR3 nucleotides are TGTGCCAGCAGCTTAGAGGACAGAAGGGCCAACGTCCTGACTTTC. It specifies CASSLEDRRANVLTF.

CDR3 in DNA: TGTGCCAGCAGTTACGGGGTTGAGCAGTACTTC. Its protein product is CASSYGVEQYF. This chain links TRBV6-5 with TRBJ2-7; D call uncertain. Germline CDR1 is MNHEY and CDR2 is SVGAGI. V lost 2 bases to trimming and J lost 7 bases, with 6 bases between them. The CDR3 runs to 11 residues.

V is TRBV15 and J is TRBJ2-7; D ambiguous. The V gene lost 5 bases and the J gene lost 3 bases, with 8 bases spanning the gap. The CDR3 length is 12 residues. Germline CDR1 reads LNHNV; CDR2 reads YYDKDF (reference sequence). In DNA, the CDR3 is TGTGCCACCAGCGGAGTAAACTACGAGCAGTACTTC. Residues: CATSGVNYEQYF.

This sequence joins TRBV7-6 and TRBJ2-5; 9 positions agree with TRBD2. Germline CDR1 is SGHVS and CDR2 is FNYEAQ. V trimming: 5 bases; J trimming: 5 bases; junction bases outside the gene matches: 6. The CDR3 contains 14 residues. CDR3 in DNA: TGTGCCAGCAGCCGTGCGGGGGGGCTGGAGACCCAGTACTTC. Encoded protein: CASSRAGGLETQYF.

The chain uses TRBV9 and TRBJ1-3; no firm D call. Germline V gene data show CDR1 as SGDLS and CDR2 as YYNGEE. CDR3 length equals 13 residues. Trimming cost V 3 bases and J 0 bases, with 4 bases left between them. CDR3 sequence reads: CASSGASGNTIYF. The CDR3 DNA reads as TGTGCCAGCAGCGGGGCCTCTGGAAACACCATATATTTT. The full variable domain, in which reference TRBV9 and TRBJ1-3 provide the parts outside the CDR3, is DSGVTQTPKHLITATGQRVTLRCSPRSGDLSVYWYQQSLDQGLQFLIQYYNGEERAKGNILERFSAQQFPDLHSELNLSSLELGDSALYFCASSGASGNTIYFGEGSWLTVV.

The chain recombines TRBV6-6 with TRBJ2-1; TRBD1 is a possible D gene (6 bases). The V gene's germline CDR1 is MNHNY and CDR2 SVGAGI (reference sequence). Trimming took 8 bases from V and 4 from J, leaving 12 bases between them. The CDR3 has 13 residues. CDR3 bases: TGTGCCAGCGGCCAGGGGATTTACAATGAGCAGTTCTTC. Residues: CASGQGIYNEQFF.

The chain has TRBV14 and TRBJ2-5; 8 bases line up with TRBD2. The V and J ends lost 2 bases and 1 base, in that order; junction bases with no gene match: 6. The germline CDR1 and CDR2 sequences are SGHDN and FVKESK. The CDR3 contains 16 residues. DNA for the CDR3: TGTGCCAGCAGCCAACTTGGCGGGGGGTCCCAAGAGACCCAGTACTTC. Amino acids: CASSQLGGGSQETQYF.

This chain joins TRBV11-2 and TRBJ2-2; TRBD1 might be the D (6 bases). The ends were cut back, 5 bases at V and 0 bases at J, with 13 bases in the middle. Germline lookup yields CDR1 SGHAT and CDR2 FQNNGV. There are 16 residues in the CDR3. CDR3 sequence reads: CASSESRGTNTGELFF. The CDR3 nucleotides read TGTGCCAGCAGCGAGAGCAGGGGCACGAACACCGGGGAGCTGTTTTTT.

The V call is TRBV6-1, the J call TRBJ1-1; the match to TRBD1 covers 11 bases. The CDR3 length is 14 residues. V lost 6 bases to trimming and J lost 5 bases; unmatched junction nucleotides: 5. CDR1 MNHNS and CDR2 SASEGT come from the germline V gene. CDR3 DNA: TGTGCCAGCAGAGGACAGGGGGCAAGGACTGAAGCTTTCTTT. This gives the protein CASRGQGARTEAFF.